Sequencing of this TCR beta chain was carried out in a study of post-analysis software for immune sequencing data. The study's findings and limits: F measure grouped same-batch samples tightly together. Patients with multiple sclerosis recorded significantly lower normalized Chao1 diversity than controls, the study found. Included in a set of roughly five TRBV segments more frequent in patients than controls were TRBV5-6, TRBV5-1 and TRBV20-1.

CDR1 is MGHRA, CDR2 YSYEKL, per germline. This CDR3 is built from 15 residues. As for this clonotype: Antigen specificity is unknown.

Included in the TCR beta cDNA libraries were unique molecular identifiers. TCRdb redid the calling of the PCR reads with MiXCR, one entry per CDR3 protein. The sample lists more than 500,000 distinct CDR3 sequences; roughly 34% were seen once. This sequence originates from a girl younger than 18 with multiple sclerosis. The genes are TRBV4-1 and TRBJ2-4; unclear D gene. The J call may be faulty, since TRBJ2-7 better matches the DNA end. Sequences were obtained from blood. As DNA, the CDR3 is TGCGCCAGCAGCCCTCAGGACGGACGAATTTACGAGCAGTACTTC. Protein sequence: CASSPQDGRIYEQYF.